One and the same sample provided the 19 T cell receptor beta chains below, sequenced in a study of T cell changes during pregnancy in multiple sclerosis. Some clones are missing from TCRdb's copy, which holds only in-frame ones; the method was immunoSEQ multiplex PCR. The sample has around 88,000 clones, 91% seen once; the top ten hold under 3%. The specimen comprised peripheral blood, sampled in the first trimester of pregnancy. The origin of the receptors is a female donor with multiple sclerosis, enrolled in a pregnancy study.

V gene TRBV11-3 combines with J gene TRBJ2-3; the D is unclear. Germline lookup yields CDR1 SGHNT and CDR2 YENEEA. The CDR3 is 13 residues long. The CDR3, as DNA: TGTGCAACCCGTCTGGCTAGCACAGATACGCAGTATTTT. Amino acids: CATRLASTDTQYF.

The chain couples TRBV7-9 to TRBJ1-6; D is perhaps TRBD1 (6 bases). The germline V gene has CDR1 SEHNR and CDR2 FQNEAQ (reference sequence). V dropped 6 bases and J dropped 9 bases, with 15 bases sitting between them. This CDR3 comprises 14 residues. CDR3 nucleotide sequence: TGTGCCAGCAGAGCGGGACATTTTAGTTCACCCCTCCACTTT. The encoded protein is CASRAGHFSSPLHF. Full variable domain (rest looked up from reference TRBV7-9 and TRBJ1-6): DTGVSQNPRHKITKRGQNVTFRCDPISEHNRLYWYRQTLGQGPEFLTYFQNEAQLEKSRLLSDRFSAERPKGSFSTLEIQRTEQGDSAMYLCASRAGHFSSPLHFGNGTRLTVT.

The chain links TRBV2 to TRBJ2-7; perhaps TRBD1 as D (8 bases). There are 11 residues in the CDR3. From germline, CDR1 is SNHLY and CDR2 FYNNEI. Trimming stripped 6 bases from V and 7 bases from J, with 10 bases between. The DNA for the CDR3 is TGTGCCAGCAGACAGGGGGGGGAGCAGTACTTC. This sequence encodes CASRQGGEQYF. The variable domain in full, completed from reference TRBV2 and TRBJ2-7, reads EPEVTQTPSHQVTQMGQEVILRCVPISNHLYFYWYRQILGQKVEFLVSFYNNEISEKSEIFDDQFSVERPDGSNFTLKIRSTKLEDSAMYFCASRQGGEQYFGPGTRLTVT.

The chain links TRBV18 to TRBJ2-3; tentative D call: TRBD2 (6 bases). This CDR3 contains 16 residues. The V end lost 0 bases, the J end lost 0 bases, and 10 bases lay between the germline ends. Germline V gives CDR1 KGHSH, CDR2 LQKENI. The CDR3 DNA sequence: TGTGCCAGCTCACCACCGCGGGGATCAAGCACAGATACGCAGTATTTT. Its protein is CASSPPRGSSTDTQYF.

CDR3: CASSLATWISGSHFEQFF. The DNA for the CDR3 is TGTGCCAGCAGCTTAGCGACTTGGATTAGCGGGAGTCATTTTGAGCAGTTCTTC. This chain links TRBV7-6 with TRBJ2-1, with 9 nucleotides matching TRBD2. V was pared by 0 bases and J by 9 bases, with 15 bases of the junction left unmatched. The CDR3 contains 18 residues. Germline CDR1 reads SGHVS; CDR2 reads FNYEAQ.

The genes are TRBV27 and TRBJ1-5; 10 nucleotides align to TRBD1. J lost 1 base, V lost 4 bases, and 7 bases had no gene match. This CDR3 is built from 17 residues. Germline CDR1 is MNHEY and CDR2 is SMNVEV (reference sequence). The CDR3 DNA reads TGTGCCAGCAGTTCAACAAAGACAGGGGGCAGCAATCAGCCCCAGCATTTT. This translates into CASSSTKTGGSNQPQHF.

V is TRBV14 and J is TRBJ1-1; a weak D match, TRBD1 (6 bases). Looked up from germline, CDR1 is SGHDN and CDR2 is FVKESK. V lost 0 bases, J lost 8 bases, and 19 bases lay in between. The CDR3 totals 16 residues. The CDR3 DNA is TGTGCCAGCAGCCAAGATCGGTGGGCCAGGGGCCCCGAAGCTTTCTTT. Translating gives CASSQDRWARGPEAFF.

The chain carries TRBV28 and TRBJ1-1; 10 nucleotides agree with TRBD1. This CDR3 has 16 residues. Per the germline V gene, CDR1 is MDHEN and CDR2 is SYDVKM. Germline trimming cut 5 bases from V and 2 bases from J; bases unmatched to any gene: 8. The DNA of the CDR3 is TGTGCCAGCAGTATGATTGGACAGGGGGATAACACTGAAGCTTTCTTT. Residues: CASSMIGQGDNTEAFF.

The rearrangement links TRBV15 to TRBJ2-4; a possible D gene is TRBD2 (6 bases). The V gene's germline CDR1 is LNHNV and CDR2 YYDKDF (reference sequence). The CDR3 spans 14 residues. V dropped 3 bases and J dropped 12 bases, with 18 bases sitting between them. The CDR3 spells CATSSAKGGYPQYF. CDR3 sequence (DNA): TGTGCCACCAGCAGTGCGAAGGGAGGATATCCTCAGTACTTC.

This clone was recorded once. The CDR3 region is CASTNTGGEETQYF. CDR3 nucleotides: TGTGCCAGCACCAACACCGGGGGAGAAGAGACCCAGTACTTC. The V gene is TRBV7-2, the J gene TRBJ2-5; a possible D gene is TRBD2 (6 bases). V lost 7 bases and J lost 3, with 15 bases in between. From germline, CDR1 is SGHTA and CDR2 FQGNSA. The CDR3 totals 14 residues.

The chain's CDR3 is CASSPRTSGRDEQYF. CDR3 DNA: TGTGCCAGCAGCCCACGGACTAGCGGGAGAGACGAGCAGTACTTC. The chain carries TRBV7-2 and TRBJ2-7; 13 bases match TRBD2. With V trimmed by 5 bases and J by 5 bases, 6 bases remained unmatched. CDR3 length: 15 residues. Germline V gives CDR1 SGHTA, CDR2 FQGNSA.

The genes are TRBV28 and TRBJ1-2, with 7 bases aligning to TRBD1. CDR1 and CDR2 from the germline V gene are MDHEN and SYDVKM. J lost 4 bases, V lost 3 bases, and 11 bases had no gene match. The CDR3 is 16 residues long. CDR3 coding DNA: TGTGCCAGCAGTTTGCCGGTGGGACAGACCCGCTATGGCTACACCTTC. Translated: CASSLPVGQTRYGYTF.

V gene TRBV18 combines with J gene TRBJ2-7; TRBD1 matches 8 bases. The CDR3 sequence is 15 residues long. The ends lost 4 bases at V and 6 bases at J; junction bases unmatched: 11. CDR1 KGHSH and CDR2 LQKENI come from the germline V gene. The CDR3 DNA sequence: TGTGCCAGCTCACTGGGACAGGTTAGTCTCGGCGAGCAGTACTTC. Translating it yields CASSLGQVSLGEQYF.

This clone was detected once. This chain connects TRBV30 to TRBJ2-3; D gene ambiguous. V was shortened by 2 bases and J by 5 bases, with 11 bases between the two germline ends. CDR3 length: 13 amino acids. Germline values: CDR1 GTSNPN, CDR2 SVGIG (reference sequence). The CDR3 coding sequence is TGTGCCTGGAGTTCTAGTATAAAAGATACGCAGTATTTT. Its protein is CAWSSSIKDTQYF.

The chain links TRBV6-6 to TRBJ2-7; possible D gene TRBD1, 6 bases. Germline CDR1 is MNHNY and CDR2 is SVGAGI (reference sequence). This CDR3 is built from 14 residues. Trimming left V 5 bases short and J 3 bases short, with 14 bases between. The CDR3 bases are TGTGCCAGCAGTGTTCGACCAGGGGACTACGAGCAGTACTTC. Its translation: CASSVRPGDYEQYF.

The chain has TRBV11-1 and TRBJ2-1, with D possibly being TRBD2 (5 bases). From germline, CDR1 is SGHAT and CDR2 FQDESV (reference sequence). Trimming removed 8 bases at V and 5 bases at J, with 10 bases between. The CDR3 is 12 amino acids. The DNA for the CDR3 is TGTGCCAGCCGGGGTACCGACAATGAGCAGTTCTTC. Protein product: CASRGTDNEQFF.

The chain employs TRBV5-4 and TRBJ1-1, with unresolved D. V shed 0 bases and J shed 1 base, with 7 bases lying between them. The CDR3 is 14 residues long. The germline V gene encodes CDR1 SGHNT and CDR2 YYREEE (reference sequence). The CDR3 DNA follows: TGTGCCAGCAGCTTGGGACCGGGGAACACTGAAGCTTTCTTT. Translated, it gives CASSLGPGNTEAFF.

The rearrangement links TRBV5-1 to TRBJ2-1; the match to TRBD2 covers 9 bases. Germline V lookup: CDR1 SGHRS, CDR2 YFSETQ. The CDR3 has 16 amino acids. V lost 0 bases, J lost 1 base, and 2 bases stayed unmatched. The CDR3 bases are TGCGCCAGCAGCTTGGTAGCGGGGGCTTCCTACAATGAGCAGTTCTTC. Protein sequence: CASSLVAGASYNEQFF.

The chain employs TRBV18 and TRBJ1-1, with D perhaps matching TRBD1 (5 bases). V shed 8 bases and J shed 4 bases, with 14 bases lying between them. CDR1 KGHSH and CDR2 LQKENI come from the germline V gene. The CDR3 is made up of 13 amino acids. The CDR3 reads CASTQGGGTEAFF. The CDR3 nucleotides read TGTGCCAGCACCCAGGGCGGCGGCACTGAAGCTTTCTTT. The whole variable domain, filled in from reference TRBV18 and TRBJ1-1, reads NAGVMQNPRHLVRRRGQEARLRCSPMKGHSHVYWYRQLPEEGLKFMVYLQKENIIDESGMPKERFSAEFPKEGPSILRIQQVVRGDSAAYFCASTQGGGTEAFFGQGTRLTVV.